This T cell receptor beta chain was observed in a study of a mutant IDH1 vaccine in newly diagnosed glioma. The wider study: Every participant had undergone radiotherapy, temozolomide, or both before, and most underwent both. V12 took place at week 35, and V13 at week 47.

The time point is: week 35, safety follow-up. In every dose of vaccine, 300 ug of mutant IDH1 20-mer peptide was given alongside topical imiquimod. Sequencing used immunoSEQ multiplex PCR; TCRdb keeps in-frame clones, though not all of them. Of tens of thousands of clones listed, around 84% are singletons. Comment on this clone: Antigen: not known.

Material: PBMCs, obtained from a glioma patient whose treatment included an IDH1 peptide vaccine. This clonotype originated in a man in his thirties or forties with glioma.

The CDR3 bases are TGTGCCAGCACCAACAGGGGGACCCCCTACAATGAGCAGTTCTTC. This encodes CASTNRGTPYNEQFF. The J gene is TRBJ2-1, the V gene TRBV6-5, with 8 positions matching TRBD1. With 7 bases clipped from V and 2 bases from J, the junction kept 7 bases outside the gene matches. The CDR3 has 15 residues. The V gene's germline CDR1 is MNHEY and CDR2 SVGAGI.